Each of the 10 T cell receptor beta chains below was sequenced from the same sample in a study of blood T cell repertoires in COVID-19. Here immunoSEQ multiplex PCR was the method, and the copy in TCRdb shows in-frame clones only, minus some. The data contain over 250,000 clones, roughly 80% of them singletons. The specimen sequenced was PBMCs or T cells enriched from blood (not recorded which). The receptors come from a man aged 40-49 years who had been exposed to COVID-19.

This chain uses TRBV25-1 with TRBJ2-5, with D tentatively TRBD1 (5 bases). Trimming removed 1 base from V and 5 bases from J, with 11 bases in between. This CDR3 spans 14 amino acids. CDR1 and CDR2 from the germline V gene are MGHDK and SYGVNS. The CDR3 DNA sequence: TGTGCCAGCAGTGAATTTTTAGGGGTGGAGACCCAGTACTTC. It translates to CASSEFLGVETQYF.

The rearrangement joins TRBV19 to TRBJ2-2, with a tentative D call TRBD1 (5 bases). Trimming stripped 1 base from V and 9 bases from J, with 12 bases between. Germline loops: CDR1 LNHDA, CDR2 SQIVND (reference sequence). The CDR3 consists of 14 residues. As DNA, the CDR3 is TGTGCCAGTAGTATAGGGCCAGGGTTCAGGGAGCTGTTTTTT. Amino acids: CASSIGPGFRELFF. The full variable domain, its missing parts supplied by reference TRBV19 and TRBJ2-2, is DGGITQSPKYLFRKEGQNVTLSCEQNLNHDAMYWYRQDPGQGLRLIYYSQIVNDFQKGDIAEGYSVSREKKESFPLTVTSAQKNPTAFYLCASSIGPGFRELFFGEGSRLTVL.

The chain couples TRBV19 to TRBJ2-1, with 7 bases aligning to TRBD2. The CDR3 runs 15 residues. Looked up from germline, CDR1 is LNHDA and CDR2 is SQIVND (reference sequence). The V and J ends lost 2 bases and 5 bases, in that order; junction bases with no gene match: 6. CDR3 sequence (DNA): TGTGCCAGTAGTATATCGGCGGGAGCCCACAATGAGCAGTTCTTC. This encodes CASSISAGAHNEQFF.

In nucleotides, the CDR3 is TGTGCCAGCAGACTCGGAGGGCCTAACACCGGGGAGCTGTTTTTT. The encoded protein is CASRLGGPNTGELFF. The gene calls are TRBV5-4 and TRBJ2-2; possibly TRBD2 for D (6 bases). V dropped 5 bases and J dropped 2 bases, with 13 bases sitting between them. This CDR3 region has 15 residues. CDR1 is SGHNT and CDR2 is YYREEE in the germline V gene (reference sequence).

The V gene is TRBV19, the J gene TRBJ1-1; TRBD1 aligns across 8 bases. The CDR3 is 12 amino acids. In germline, CDR1 is LNHDA, CDR2 SQIVND (reference sequence). V lost 8 bases to trimming and J lost 5 bases; unmatched junction nucleotides: 4. The CDR3 sequence: CASGDRWTEAFF. The CDR3 DNA follows: TGTGCCAGTGGGGACAGGTGGACTGAAGCTTTCTTT.

CDR3 sequence (DNA): TGCAGTGCTAGTGTTGCAGCGGGAGTGTCCTACGAGCAGTACTTC. Amino acids: CSASVAAGVSYEQYF. The chain uses TRBV20-1 and TRBJ2-7; 8 bases align to TRBD2. V was pared by 3 bases and J by 1 base, with 8 bases of the junction left unmatched. Germline V gives CDR1 DFQATT, CDR2 SNEGSKA (reference sequence). CDR3 size: 15 residues.

The chain uses TRBV10-3 and TRBJ1-3, with TRBD1 as a possible D gene (6 bases). Germline CDR1 and CDR2: ENHRY and SYGVKD. The CDR3 extends over 14 amino acids. V was shortened by 6 bases and J by 7 bases, with 16 bases between the two germline ends. The CDR3 is CAISDKDSINTIYF. The CDR3 nucleotides are TGTGCCATCAGCGATAAGGACAGTATTAACACCATATATTTT.

The V gene is TRBV27, the J gene TRBJ1-2, with 7 bases aligning to TRBD1. CDR1 is MNHEY and CDR2 is SMNVEV in the germline V gene (reference sequence). The CDR3 has 15 amino acids. J was trimmed by 4 bases and V by 5 bases; bases with no gene match: 10. The chain's CDR3 is CASSEGQQKIYGYTF. The CDR3 DNA is TGTGCCAGCAGTGAGGGACAGCAGAAAATCTATGGCTACACCTTC.

The chain employs TRBV10-3 and TRBJ2-7; perhaps TRBD2 as D (5 bases). V lost 7 bases and J lost 4, with 14 bases in between. Germline V gives CDR1 ENHRY, CDR2 SYGVKD. The CDR3 contains 13 residues. The CDR3 DNA reads as TGTGCCATCACAGATAGTCGGGAATACGAGCAGTACTTC. The encoded protein is CAITDSREYEQYF.

This clone turned up a few times. This sequence joins TRBV5-8 and TRBJ1-5; possible D gene TRBD1, 5 bases. This CDR3 is built from 17 residues. Germline V gene lookup returns CDR1 SGHTS and CDR2 YDEGEE. V was clipped by 1 base and J by 2 bases, with 16 bases between them. Written as DNA, the CDR3 is TGTGCCAGCAGCTTGAGTGAAGGGGCGCTGGGCAATCAGCCCCAGCATTTT. Translated, it gives CASSLSEGALGNQPQHF.